The 22 T cell receptor beta chains reported below all come from one sample, sequenced in a study of T cell changes during pregnancy in multiple sclerosis. The repertoire was sequenced with immunoSEQ multiplex PCR; TCRdb's copy has only in-frame clones and lacks some. Seen here are 75,000 to 95,000 clones, 94% observed once, and the top ten hold approximately 0.15%. This specimen consisted of CD4+ T cells from peripheral blood mononuclear cells, obtained after pregnancy. The source is a female donor with multiple sclerosis, enrolled in a pregnancy study.

The J gene is TRBJ2-6, the V gene TRBV28; TRBD1 is a possible D gene (6 bases). V lost 6 bases and J lost 0, with 15 bases in between. There are 17 residues in the CDR3. CDR1 is MDHEN, CDR2 SYDVKM, per germline. CDR3 in DNA: TGTGCCAGCAGCAGGGGACACGGAATCTCTGGGGCCAACGTCCTGACTTTC. As protein: CASSRGHGISGANVLTF. The full variable domain, completed using reference TRBV28 and TRBJ2-6, is DVKVTQSSRYLVKRTGEKVFLECVQDMDHENMFWYRQDPGLGLRLIYFSYDVKMKEKGDIPEGYSVSREKKERFSLILESASTNQTSMYLCASSRGHGISGANVLTFGAGSRLTVL.

The chain recombines TRBV2 with TRBJ2-2; D might be TRBD1 (6 bases). The CDR3 spans 14 residues. The V end lost 7 bases, the J end lost 4 bases, and 13 bases lay between the germline ends. Germline CDR1 and CDR2: SNHLY and FYNNEI. CDR3 nucleotides: TGTGCCAGCACAGGGGCCCCCTTCACCGGGGAGCTGTTTTTT. Translating gives CASTGAPFTGELFF.

This clone was recorded once. The chain joins TRBV4-1 to TRBJ2-5, with D perhaps TRBD1 (5 bases). Germline loops: CDR1 MGHRA, CDR2 YSYEKL. V lost 4 bases, J lost 1 base, and 7 bases lay in between. The CDR3 consists of 13 residues. The CDR3 DNA reads TGCGCCAGCAGCCTAGGGGTCCAAGAGACCCAGTACTTC. Encoded protein: CASSLGVQETQYF.

The rearrangement links TRBV19 to TRBJ2-4; 9 nucleotides align to TRBD2. Germline CDR1 reads LNHDA; CDR2 reads SQIVND (reference sequence). J gave up 0 bases and V 7 bases, and 4 bases lay outside the gene matches. The CDR3 runs 15 residues. In DNA, the CDR3 is TGTGCCAGTAATTTAGCGGGAGAAGCCAAAAACATTCAGTACTTC. Translating gives CASNLAGEAKNIQYF.

CDR3 in amino acids: CASSQGAPGISGNTIYF. DNA of the CDR3: TGTGCCAGCAGCCAAGGGGCGCCCGGGATCTCTGGAAACACCATATATTTT. This chain links TRBV14 with TRBJ1-3; D is uncertain. Trimming left V 1 base short and J 0 bases short, with 13 bases between. In germline, CDR1 is SGHDN, CDR2 FVKESK. The CDR3 runs to 17 residues.

The rearrangement uses TRBV28 and TRBJ1-4, with TRBD1 identical over 10 bases. V gave up 3 bases and J gave up 7 bases; unmatched junction bases: 8. The V gene's germline CDR1 is MDHEN and CDR2 SYDVKM. The CDR3 length is 16 residues. CDR3 protein: CASSLVFGTGAEKLFF. The CDR3 DNA sequence: TGTGCCAGCAGTTTGGTATTCGGGACAGGGGCTGAAAAACTGTTTTTT.

This chain connects TRBV5-4 to TRBJ1-3, with 9 bases matching TRBD1. V lost 4 bases and J lost 4; bases outside the gene matches: 6. From germline, CDR1 is SGHNT and CDR2 YYREEE (reference sequence). CDR3 length: 15 residues. CDR3 amino acids: CASSADRGSGNTIYF. CDR3 DNA: TGTGCCAGCAGCGCGGACAGGGGTTCGGGAAACACCATATATTTT.

V and J are TRBV18 and TRBJ2-7; D may be TRBD2 (6 bases). Trimming took 2 bases from V and 2 from J, leaving 10 bases between them. Germline assignment: CDR1 KGHSH and CDR2 LQKENI. The CDR3 has 14 amino acids. The chain's CDR3 is CASSPTTGAYEQYF. The CDR3 DNA is TGTGCCAGCTCACCAACGACGGGAGCCTACGAGCAGTACTTC.

The chain couples TRBV28 to TRBJ2-6; no definite D call. V was pared by 2 bases and J by 1 base, with 6 bases between. The CDR3 runs 15 residues. Germline V gene sequence: CDR1 MDHEN, CDR2 SYDVKM. The CDR3 sequence is CASSLLFSGANVLTF. CDR3 DNA: TGTGCCAGCAGTTTACTCTTTTCTGGGGCCAACGTCCTGACTTTC.

In DNA, the CDR3 is TGTGCCAGCAGCCTCCCCCGGACAGGGGAGGCCAACGTCCTGACTTTC. Translated: CASSLPRTGEANVLTF. This chain uses TRBV5-4 with TRBJ2-6; 9 nucleotides match TRBD1. Germline V CDR1 and CDR2: SGHNT, YYREEE (reference sequence). The CDR3 spans 16 residues. Trimming cost V 4 bases and J 6 bases; bases outside gene matches: 8.

This chain joins TRBV7-2 and TRBJ1-3; D gene ambiguous. The germline CDR1 and CDR2 sequences are SGHTA and FQGNSA. V lost 4 bases and J 0 bases, leaving 10 bases between the germline ends. CDR3 length equals 15 residues. The CDR3 coding sequence is TGTGCCAGCAGCTCGGGTGTGAACTCTGGAAACACCATATATTTT. This gives the protein CASSSGVNSGNTIYF.

This chain uses TRBV29-1 with TRBJ2-3; no clear D gene. In germline, CDR1 is SQVTM, CDR2 ANQGSEA. This CDR3 comprises 12 residues. Trimming took off 4 bases at V and 6 bases at J, with 11 bases between the two ends. In nucleotides, the CDR3 is TGCAGCGTTGGGCTCCTTTGGGATACGCAGTATTTT. It yields the protein CSVGLLWDTQYF.

CDR3 nucleotides: TGTGCCAGCAGTGAATGGCTAGCCTTCTCTGGAAACACCATATATTTT. Translation gives CASSEWLAFSGNTIYF. The V gene is TRBV2, the J gene TRBJ1-3; D is unclear. V was clipped by 2 bases and J by 0 bases, with 11 bases between them. The CDR3 extends over 16 amino acids. Looked up from germline, CDR1 is SNHLY and CDR2 is FYNNEI.

In this sample, this clone turned up once. The chain recombines TRBV2 with TRBJ2-7, with a possible D match to TRBD1 (5 bases). This CDR3 has 13 residues. Germline CDR1 reads SNHLY; CDR2 reads FYNNEI. The germline V and J ends were trimmed by 7 bases and 0 bases, with 10 bases remaining between them. The CDR3 coding sequence is TGTGCCAGCAAGGGGCAGATCTCCTACGAGCAGTACTTC. It codes for CASKGQISYEQYF.

V gene TRBV28 combines with J gene TRBJ2-1; 7 bases match TRBD1. CDR3 length equals 14 residues. The V segment lost 6 bases and the J segment 8 bases; nucleotides outside the gene matches: 10. Per germline, CDR1 MDHEN and CDR2 SYDVKM. The CDR3 DNA reads TGTGCCAGCAGCGCACCGGGACAGTTGTATGAGCAGTTCTTC. Amino acids: CASSAPGQLYEQFF.

The chain recombines TRBV5-8 with TRBJ2-1, with TRBD1 matching over 10 bases. The CDR3 contains 18 residues. V lost 0 bases to trimming and J lost 1 base; unmatched junction nucleotides: 7. CDR1 and CDR2 from the germline V gene are SGHTS and YDEGEE. The CDR3 DNA follows: TGTGCCAGCAGCTTGGGGGACAGGGGTTGGGGTTCCTACAATGAGCAGTTCTTC. Translated, it gives CASSLGDRGWGSYNEQFF. Complete variable domain (other parts from reference TRBV5-8 and TRBJ2-1): EAGVTQSPTHLIKTRGQQATLRCSPISGHTSVYWYQQALGLGLQFLLWYDEGEERNRGNFPPRFSGRQFPNYSSELNVNALELEDSALYLCASSLGDRGWGSYNEQFFGPGTRLTVL.

The chain employs TRBV27 and TRBJ2-7; TRBD2 agrees at 8 bases. This CDR3 comprises 15 residues. With 7 bases clipped from V and 1 base from J, the junction kept 9 bases outside the gene matches. CDR1 and CDR2 from the germline V gene are MNHEY and SMNVEV (reference sequence). CDR3 loop: CASKDALAGSYEQYF. CDR3 bases: TGTGCCAGCAAGGATGCCCTAGCGGGTTCCTACGAGCAGTACTTC.

V is TRBV5-6 and J is TRBJ2-2, with TRBD1 matching 9 bases. Germline V CDR1 and CDR2: SGHDT, YYEEEE. V trimming: 4 bases; J trimming: 9 bases; junction bases outside the gene matches: 16. CDR3 length equals 17 residues. CDR3 nucleotides: TGTGCCAGCAGCCTCCGGGGTGGGACAGGGAATTTTAGGGAGCTGTTTTTT. Its protein is CASSLRGGTGNFRELFF. Drawing the rest from reference TRBV5-6 and TRBJ2-2, the complete variable domain is DAGVTQSPTHLIKTRGQQVTLRCSPKSGHDTVSWYQQALGQGPQFIFQYYEEEERQRGNFPDRFSGHQFPNYSSELNVNALLLGDSALYLCASSLRGGTGNFRELFFGEGSRLTVL.

The V and J genes are TRBV19 and TRBJ2-2, with TRBD2 matching over 9 bases. This CDR3 spans 16 amino acids. V lost 5 bases, J lost 1 base, and 5 bases stayed unmatched. Germline lookup yields CDR1 LNHDA and CDR2 SQIVND (reference sequence). CDR3 bases: TGTGCCAGTAGTTTTTCGCGGGAGGGGAACACCGGGGAGCTGTTTTTT. Residues: CASSFSREGNTGELFF.

The chain carries TRBV2 and TRBJ2-7, with a possible D match to TRBD1 (6 bases). Germline V gives CDR1 SNHLY, CDR2 FYNNEI. This CDR3 contains 13 residues. Trimming left V 8 bases short and J 5 bases short, with 16 bases between. The CDR3: CASYRETRDEQYF. The CDR3 DNA reads TGTGCCAGCTACAGGGAGACAAGGGACGAGCAGTACTTC. Drawing the rest from reference TRBV2 and TRBJ2-7, the complete variable domain is EPEVTQTPSHQVTQMGQEVILRCVPISNHLYFYWYRQILGQKVEFLVSFYNNEISEKSEIFDDQFSVERPDGSNFTLKIRSTKLEDSAMYFCASYRETRDEQYFGPGTRLTVT.

The chain recombines TRBV5-1 with TRBJ2-1; D may be TRBD2 (5 bases). The CDR3 length is 12 residues. Trimming shortened V by 7 bases and J by 7 bases, and 12 bases separated the two germline ends. Germline CDR1 SGHRS, CDR2 YFSETQ. The CDR3 here is CASAEARNEQFF. The CDR3 DNA reads TGCGCCAGCGCGGAGGCAAGAAATGAGCAGTTCTTC.

This clone occurred a few times. A junction boundary mismatches the germline segment, possibly from a read error. The CDR3 reads CASSGGELRYSEQFF. CDR3 coding DNA: TGTGCCAGCAGCGGAGGGGAGCTGCGTTACAGTGAGCAGTTCTTC. The chain is built from TRBV7-9 and TRBJ2-1, with D maybe TRBD2 (6 bases). CDR1 SEHNR and CDR2 FQNEAQ come from the germline V gene (reference sequence). This CDR3 has 15 amino acids.